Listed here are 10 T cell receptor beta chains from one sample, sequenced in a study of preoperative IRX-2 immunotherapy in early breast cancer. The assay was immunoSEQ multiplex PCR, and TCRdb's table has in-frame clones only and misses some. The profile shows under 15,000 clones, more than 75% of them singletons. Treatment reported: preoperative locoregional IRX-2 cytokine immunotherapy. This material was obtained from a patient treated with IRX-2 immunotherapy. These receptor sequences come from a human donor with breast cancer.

CDR3 nucleotides: TGTGCCAGCAAGCAGGGAAACACTGAAGCTTTCTTT. Encoded protein: CASKQGNTEAFF. The chain is built from TRBV6-5 and TRBJ1-1, with a weak D call TRBD1 (5 bases). From germline, CDR1 is MNHEY and CDR2 SVGAGI. This CDR3 spans 12 amino acids. Between the trimmed V and J ends, which lost 7 bases and 2 bases, there was a span of 8 bases.

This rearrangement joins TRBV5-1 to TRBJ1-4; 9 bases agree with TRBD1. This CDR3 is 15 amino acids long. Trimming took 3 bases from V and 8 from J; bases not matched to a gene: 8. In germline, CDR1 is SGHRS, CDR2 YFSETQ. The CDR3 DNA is TGCGCCAGCAGCTCCGGGACAGGGATGAGCGAAAAACTGTTTTTT. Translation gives CASSSGTGMSEKLFF.

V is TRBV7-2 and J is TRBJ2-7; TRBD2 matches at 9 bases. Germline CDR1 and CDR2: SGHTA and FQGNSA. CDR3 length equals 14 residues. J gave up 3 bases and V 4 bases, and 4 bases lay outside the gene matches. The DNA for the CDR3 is TGTGCCAGCAGCTCAGGAGCGGGGGGCTACGAGCAGTACTTC. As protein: CASSSGAGGYEQYF.

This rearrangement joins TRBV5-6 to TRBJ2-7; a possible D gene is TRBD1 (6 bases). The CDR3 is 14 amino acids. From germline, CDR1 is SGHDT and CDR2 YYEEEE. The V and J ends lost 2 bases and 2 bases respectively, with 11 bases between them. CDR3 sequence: CASSFQDSPYEQYV. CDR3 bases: TGTGCCAGCAGCTTCCAGGACAGTCCCTACGAGCAGTACGTC.

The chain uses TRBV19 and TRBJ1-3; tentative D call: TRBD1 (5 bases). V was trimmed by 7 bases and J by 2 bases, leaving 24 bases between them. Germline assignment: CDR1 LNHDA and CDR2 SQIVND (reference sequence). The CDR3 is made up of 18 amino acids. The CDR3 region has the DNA TGTGCCAGTACCGTATCCCCGCCGGGACCTGTAGCTGGAAACACCATATATTTT. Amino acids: CASTVSPPGPVAGNTIYF. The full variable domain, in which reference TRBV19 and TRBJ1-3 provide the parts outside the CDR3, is DGGITQSPKYLFRKEGQNVTLSCEQNLNHDAMYWYRQDPGQGLRLIYYSQIVNDFQKGDIAEGYSVSREKKESFPLTVTSAQKNPTAFYLCASTVSPPGPVAGNTIYFGEGSWLTVV.

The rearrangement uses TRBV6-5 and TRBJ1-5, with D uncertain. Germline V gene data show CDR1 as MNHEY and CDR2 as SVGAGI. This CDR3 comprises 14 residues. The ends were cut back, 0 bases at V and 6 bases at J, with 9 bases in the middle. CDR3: CASSYSGVVQPQHF. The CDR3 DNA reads TGTGCCAGCAGTTACTCTGGAGTGGTTCAGCCCCAGCATTTT.

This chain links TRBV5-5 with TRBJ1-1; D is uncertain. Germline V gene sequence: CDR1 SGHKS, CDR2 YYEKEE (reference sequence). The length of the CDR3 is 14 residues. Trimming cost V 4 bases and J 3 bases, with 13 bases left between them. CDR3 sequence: CASSRSGRYTEAFF. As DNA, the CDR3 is TGTGCCAGCAGCCGTTCAGGCAGGTACACTGAAGCTTTCTTT.

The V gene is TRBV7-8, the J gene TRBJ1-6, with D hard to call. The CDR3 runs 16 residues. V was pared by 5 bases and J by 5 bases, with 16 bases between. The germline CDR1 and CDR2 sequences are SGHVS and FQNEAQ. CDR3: CASSPLRWGNNSPLHF. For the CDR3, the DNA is TGTGCCAGCAGCCCCCTGAGATGGGGTAATAATTCACCCCTCCACTTT.

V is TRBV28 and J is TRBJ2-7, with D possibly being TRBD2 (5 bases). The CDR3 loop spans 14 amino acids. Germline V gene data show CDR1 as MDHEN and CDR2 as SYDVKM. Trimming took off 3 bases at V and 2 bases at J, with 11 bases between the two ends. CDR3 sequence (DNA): TGTGCCAGCAGTTTTGGACTCCTACCCTACGAGCAGTACGTC. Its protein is CASSFGLLPYEQYV.

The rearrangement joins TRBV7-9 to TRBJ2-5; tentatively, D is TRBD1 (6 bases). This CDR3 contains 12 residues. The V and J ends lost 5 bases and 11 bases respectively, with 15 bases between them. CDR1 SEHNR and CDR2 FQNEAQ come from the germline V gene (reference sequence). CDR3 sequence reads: CASSQGYEPQYF. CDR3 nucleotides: TGTGCCAGCAGCCAGGGGTACGAGCCTCAGTACTTC.